This T cell receptor (beta chain) emerged from a study of OX40 agonist ivuxolimab in advanced cancers. Overall study: Of the patients, three showed partial responses, one with hepatocellular carcinoma and two with cutaneous melanoma.

Study results and caveats: Some patients who did not respond also had low normalized T-cell clonal expansion. Fewer expanded clones were found on average in CD4+ than in CD8+ T cells.

The CDR3 extends over 12 amino acids. The V and J ends lost 4 bases and 9 bases respectively, with 13 bases between them. Germline V CDR1 and CDR2: GTSNPN, SVGIG (reference sequence). Profiled with immunoSEQ multiplex PCR; TCRdb holds only in-frame clones, not every one. The sample holds around 31,000 clones; more than 85% are singletons and the top ten take about 26%. Excluded were patients having autoimmune disease history or systemic immunosuppression. Notes on this clone: As yet, its antigen is unknown.

Specimen: CD4+ or CD8+ T cells sorted from blood, collected in a trial of the OX40 agonist ivuxolimab. The receptor was isolated from an adult with an advanced solid tumor such as melanoma, head and neck, liver or kidney cancer. The chain couples TRBV30 to TRBJ2-1; tentatively, D is TRBD1 (5 bases). The CDR3 reads CAWTPSGIEQFF. The CDR3 DNA reads TGTGCCTGGACCCCCTCAGGGATTGAGCAGTTCTTC.